Listed here is a single T cell receptor beta chain. Its antigen is unknown. Isolated RNA was reverse transcribed into cDNA used as the sequencing template. Sequenced by immunoSEQ multiplex PCR; TCRdb stores in-frame clones only, minus some. The profile covers about 200,000 clones, with around three fifths appearing a single time and under 5% taken by the ten largest. The data stem from a study of CD8+ T cells in alopecia areata. It was from PBMCs that CD4+ and CD8+ T cells were sorted. Study-wide points: Lesional scalp exceeded normal scalp in clonality, especially in alopecia totalis/universalis. Resident alphabeta T-cell populations of normal skin are likewise subject to sequencing in scalp samples.

CDR1 and CDR2 from the germline V gene are MGHRA and YSYEKL. The CDR3 runs 13 residues. V was pared by 4 bases and J by 12 bases, with 16 bases between. Input material: CD8+ T cells sorted from blood. This TCR came from a human donor in good health. The V and J genes are TRBV4-1 and TRBJ2-1; TRBD1 might be the D (6 bases). CDR3 region: CASSPVTGIGQFF. The CDR3 nucleotides are TGCGCCAGCAGCCCAGTTACAGGGATTGGGCAGTTCTTC.